This is a list of T cell receptor beta chains from one sample in a study of shared clonotypes between healthy human individuals. Libraries were prepared by immunoSEQ multiplex PCR; TCRdb keeps only in-frame clonotypes and omits some of them. The data contain some 1,400,000 clones, around 97% of them singletons. The specimen was naive CD4+ T cells sorted from blood. These receptors were taken from a man younger than 45 in good health. CDR3s include the opening cysteine and the closing phenylalanine or tryptophan. Clone size, where shown, is once, few, many, or a class for clones that have expanded.

clone_size,v_call,cdr3_aa
-,TRBV5-1,CASSPLTSGTSTDTQYF
-,TRBV7-2,CASSLVGDRQYEQYF
once,TRBV5-1,CASSRGTGPEETQYF
-,TRBV19,CASNIGQGTTQPQHF
-,TRBV27,CASSALRGVGNAPENNEQFF
-,TRBV5-6,CASREYRWANTDTQYF
-,TRBV28,CASSFNQPQHF
-,TRBV6-1,CASSEGPGTSKNYEQYF
-,TRBV7-3,CASSSRGELGEQYF
-,TRBV5-8,CASSGTGPNYEQYF
-,TRBV28,CASSFGSQPQHF
-,TRBV11-3,CASSSRADTQYF
-,TRBV7-8,CASSTPGLAGQYYEQYF
-,TRBV18,CASSPTRLAGVPDTQYF
few,TRBV2,CASSEGRWNEGYTF
-,TRBV28,CASSSETRPISGNTIYF
-,TRBV7-3,CASSSSSGSSVTQYF
-,TRBV6-5,CASSLTGNEQFF
-,TRBV19,CASSIRTSLDTQYF
once,TRBV7-9,CASSLSTGGWYF
-,TRBV2,CASSASVNTEAFF
-,TRBV15,CATSRDLGASTDTQYF
-,TRBV2,CASSEIIQGTTMRGFF
-,TRBV14,CASSQGEGEVSGANVLTF
-,TRBV10-2,CASSDREDSYEQYF
-,TRBV9,CASSPDLRTNEKLFF
-,TRBV6-1,CASSEKVEWAEAFF
-,TRBV30,CAWSDGFPYGYTF
-,TRBV7-2,CASSPVRGTSGSRETQYF
-,TRBV5-1,CASSLGGNPRGEQFF
-,TRBV5-6,CASSLLGTSGRLSNEQFF
-,TRBV5-1,CASSYQRGYQETQYF
-,TRBV11-2,CASSSRDRGTYEQYF
-,TRBV28,CASSLGGLTGELFF
-,TRBV4-3,CASSQGSGDTQYF
-,TRBV18,CASSLGQGTYEQYF
-,TRBV14,CASSLSGLLNTQYF
once,TRBV7-9,CASSVLQGAPYGYTF
-,TRBV5-6,CASSPRGVSNQPQHF
-,TRBV9,CASSVQSGTPEQFF
-,TRBV30,CAWSVRLASGRHEQFF
-,TRBV6-1,CASSPVGSNQPQHF
-,TRBV2,CASSDLYQETQYF
-,TRBV7-2,CASSRWRGDNEQFF